A selection of T cell receptor beta chains follows, all from one sample in a study of blood T cell repertoires in COVID-19. The method was immunoSEQ multiplex PCR; TCRdb's version includes in-frame clones alone and lacks a portion of them. The repertoire includes tens of thousands of clones, 90% of them detected once, and 3.5% to 5% sits in the top ten. The sample was peripheral blood. Receptor source: a middle-aged man with acute or convalescent COVID-19. Each CDR3 is given with its conserved first and last residue. The order of the fields is clone size, J gene, D gene, V gene, CDR3 DNA, CDR3 protein. D genes are given only for firm matches. The size field is filled for only some rows; it gives once, few, many or a size class.

>NA|TRBJ2-3|TRBD1|TRBV30
TGTGCCTGGAGTAGGGGCCATACGGAGCAGGGGGCAGATACGCAGTATTTT
CAWSRGHTEQGADTQYF
>NA|TRBJ1-5|NA|TRBV5-1
TGCGCCAGCAGCTTGATTGCGGGCCCAAATCAGCCCCAGCATTTT
CASSLIAGPNQPQHF
>NA|TRBJ2-7|NA|TRBV30
TGTGCCTGGAGTTTAGCATCGTCCTACGAGCAGTACTTC
CAWSLASSYEQYF
>NA|TRBJ2-1|TRBD2|TRBV30
TGTGCCTGGAGTGCTGGACGGACTAGCGGTTCCTACAATGAGCAGTTCTTC
CAWSAGRTSGSYNEQFF
>NA|TRBJ2-5|NA|TRBV2
TGTGCCAGCAGTGAAAATAGTGTCCGCGATCCCCAGTACTTC
CASSENSVRDPQYF
>once|TRBJ2-3|NA|TRBV3-1/TRBV3-2
TGTGCCAGCAGCCAAGACGGGGGTCTGCGGGATACGCAGTATTTT
CASSQDGGLRDTQYF
>NA|TRBJ2-5|TRBD2|TRBV25-1
TGTGCCAGCAGTGAACGGGGGGGGAGGGAGACCCAGTACTTC
CASSERGGRETQYF
>NA|TRBJ1-4|TRBD1|TRBV19
TGTGCCAGTAGAAGACAGGGTGAGGAAAAACTGTTTTTT
CASRRQGEEKLFF
>NA|TRBJ2-5|NA|TRBV19
TGTGCCAGTAGTTCGGAGGGCCCTGAGACCCAGTACTTC
CASSSEGPETQYF
>NA|TRBJ1-1|TRBD1|TRBV15
TGTGCCACCTCCAGCGACAGGGTCACTACTGAAGCTTTCTTT
CATSSDRVTTEAFF